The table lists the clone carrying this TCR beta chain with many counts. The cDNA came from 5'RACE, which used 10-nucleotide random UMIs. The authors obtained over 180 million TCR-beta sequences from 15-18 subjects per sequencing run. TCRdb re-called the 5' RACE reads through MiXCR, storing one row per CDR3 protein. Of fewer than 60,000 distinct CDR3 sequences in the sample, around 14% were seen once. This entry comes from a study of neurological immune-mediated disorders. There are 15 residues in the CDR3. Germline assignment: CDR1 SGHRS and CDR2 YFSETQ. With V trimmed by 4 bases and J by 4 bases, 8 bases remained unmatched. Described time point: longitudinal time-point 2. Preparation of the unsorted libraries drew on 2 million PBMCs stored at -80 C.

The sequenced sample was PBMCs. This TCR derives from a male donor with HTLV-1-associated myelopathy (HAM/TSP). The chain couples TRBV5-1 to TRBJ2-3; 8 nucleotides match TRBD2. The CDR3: CASSPEPGGPDTQYF. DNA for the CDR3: TGCGCCAGCAGCCCGGAGCCGGGGGGGCCAGATACGCAGTATTTT.